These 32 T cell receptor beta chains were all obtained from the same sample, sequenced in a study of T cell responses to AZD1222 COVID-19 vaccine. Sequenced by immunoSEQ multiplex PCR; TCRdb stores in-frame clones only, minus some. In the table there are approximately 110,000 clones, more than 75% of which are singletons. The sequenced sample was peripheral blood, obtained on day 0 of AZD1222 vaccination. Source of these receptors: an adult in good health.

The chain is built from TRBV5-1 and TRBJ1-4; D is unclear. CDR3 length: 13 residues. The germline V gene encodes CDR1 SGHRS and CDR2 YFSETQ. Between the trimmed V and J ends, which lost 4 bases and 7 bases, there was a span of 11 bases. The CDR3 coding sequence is TGCGCCAGCAGCACCCCAGAGGTTGAAAAACTGTTTTTT. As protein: CASSTPEVEKLFF.

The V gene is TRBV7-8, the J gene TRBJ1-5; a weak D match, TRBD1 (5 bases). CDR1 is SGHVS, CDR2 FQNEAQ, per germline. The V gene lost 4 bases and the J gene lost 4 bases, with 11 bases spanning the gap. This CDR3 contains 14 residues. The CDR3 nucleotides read TGTGCCAGCAGCTACGAGACAGCTAATCAGCCCCAGCATTTT. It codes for CASSYETANQPQHF. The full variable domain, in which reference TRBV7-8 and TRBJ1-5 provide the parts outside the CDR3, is GAGVSQSPRYKVAKRGQDVALRCDPISGHVSLFWYQQALGQGPEFLTYFQNEAQLDKSGLPSDRFFAERPEGSVSTLKIQRTQQEDSAVYLCASSYETANQPQHFGDGTRLSIL.

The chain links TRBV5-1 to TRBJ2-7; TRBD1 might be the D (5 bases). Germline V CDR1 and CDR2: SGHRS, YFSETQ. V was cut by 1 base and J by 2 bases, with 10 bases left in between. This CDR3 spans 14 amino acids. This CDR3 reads CASSLQQAPYEQYF. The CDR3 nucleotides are TGCGCCAGCAGCTTGCAACAGGCCCCCTACGAGCAGTACTTC. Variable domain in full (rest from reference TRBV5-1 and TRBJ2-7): KAGVTQTPRYLIKTRGQQVTLSCSPISGHRSVSWYQQTPGQGLQFLFEYFSETQRNKGNFPGRFSGRQFSNSRSEMNVSTLELGDSALYLCASSLQQAPYEQYFGPGTRLTVT.

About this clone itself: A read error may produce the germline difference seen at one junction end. The DNA for the CDR3 is TGTGCCAGCAGCCTAGCAAGGGATCAGCCCCAGCATTTT. Translated: CASSLARDQPQHF. V gene TRBV7-8 combines with J gene TRBJ1-5; D gene unclear. There are 13 residues in the CDR3. Germline CDR1 and CDR2: SGHVS and FQNEAQ.

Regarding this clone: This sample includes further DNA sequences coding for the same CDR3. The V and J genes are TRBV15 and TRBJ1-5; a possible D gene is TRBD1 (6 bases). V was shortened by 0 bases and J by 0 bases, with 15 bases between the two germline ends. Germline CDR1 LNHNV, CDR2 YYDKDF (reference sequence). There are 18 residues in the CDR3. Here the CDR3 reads CATSRDVGAAYSNQPQHF. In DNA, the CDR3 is TGTGCCACCAGCAGAGATGTGGGGGCTGCGTATAGCAATCAGCCCCAGCATTTT.

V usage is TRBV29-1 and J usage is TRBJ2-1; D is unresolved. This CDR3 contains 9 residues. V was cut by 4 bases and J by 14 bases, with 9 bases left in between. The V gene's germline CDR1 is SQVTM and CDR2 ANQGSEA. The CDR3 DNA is TGCAGCGTTGTTCAGATAGAGTTCTTC. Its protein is CSVVQIEFF.

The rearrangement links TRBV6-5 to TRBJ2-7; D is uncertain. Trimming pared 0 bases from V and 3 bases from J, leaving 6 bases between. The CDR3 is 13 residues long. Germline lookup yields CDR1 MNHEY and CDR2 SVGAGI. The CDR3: CASSYSPSYEQYF. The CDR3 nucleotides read TGTGCCAGCAGTTACTCTCCTAGCTACGAGCAGTACTTC.

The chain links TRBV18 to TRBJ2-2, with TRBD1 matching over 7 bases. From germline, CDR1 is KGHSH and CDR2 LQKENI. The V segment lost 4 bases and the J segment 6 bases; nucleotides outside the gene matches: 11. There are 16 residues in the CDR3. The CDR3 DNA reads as TGTGCCAGCTCACAAGAGGGACAGTGGGGTGCCGGGGAGCTGTTTTTT. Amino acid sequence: CASSQEGQWGAGELFF. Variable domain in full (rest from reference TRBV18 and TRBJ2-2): NAGVMQNPRHLVRRRGQEARLRCSPMKGHSHVYWYRQLPEEGLKFMVYLQKENIIDESGMPKERFSAEFPKEGPSILRIQQVVRGDSAAYFCASSQEGQWGAGELFFGEGSRLTVL.

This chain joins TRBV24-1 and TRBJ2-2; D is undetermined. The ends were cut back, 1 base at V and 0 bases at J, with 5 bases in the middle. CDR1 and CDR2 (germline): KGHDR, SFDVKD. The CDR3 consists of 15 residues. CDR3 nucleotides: TGTGCCACCAGTGATTTCGGGTCGAACACCGGGGAGCTGTTTTTT. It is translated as CATSDFGSNTGELFF.

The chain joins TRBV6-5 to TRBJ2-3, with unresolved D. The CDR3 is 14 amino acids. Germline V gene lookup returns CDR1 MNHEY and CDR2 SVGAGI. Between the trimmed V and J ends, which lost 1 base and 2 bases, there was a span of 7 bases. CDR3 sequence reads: CASSYLSATDTQYF. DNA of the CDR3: TGTGCCAGCAGTTACTTGTCTGCCACAGATACGCAGTATTTT.

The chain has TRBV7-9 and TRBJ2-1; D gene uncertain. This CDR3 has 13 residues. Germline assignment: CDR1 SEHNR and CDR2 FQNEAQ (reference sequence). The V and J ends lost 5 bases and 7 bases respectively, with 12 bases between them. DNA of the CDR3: TGTGCCAGCAGCCGGATGGCGTCGAATGAGCAGTTCTTC. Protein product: CASSRMASNEQFF.

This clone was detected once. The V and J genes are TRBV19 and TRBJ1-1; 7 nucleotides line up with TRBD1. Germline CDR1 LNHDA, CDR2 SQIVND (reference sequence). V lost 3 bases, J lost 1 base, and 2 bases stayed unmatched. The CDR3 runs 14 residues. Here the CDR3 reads CASSIDRENTEAFF. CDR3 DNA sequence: TGTGCCAGTAGTATTGACAGGGAGAACACTGAAGCTTTCTTT.

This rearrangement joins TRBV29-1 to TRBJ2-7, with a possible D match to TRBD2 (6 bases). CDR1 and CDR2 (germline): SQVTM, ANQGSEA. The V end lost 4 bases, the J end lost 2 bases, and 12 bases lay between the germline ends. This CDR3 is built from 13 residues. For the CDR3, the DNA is TGCAGCGTTGGGACTACAGTTACCTACGAGCAGTACTTC. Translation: CSVGTTVTYEQYF.

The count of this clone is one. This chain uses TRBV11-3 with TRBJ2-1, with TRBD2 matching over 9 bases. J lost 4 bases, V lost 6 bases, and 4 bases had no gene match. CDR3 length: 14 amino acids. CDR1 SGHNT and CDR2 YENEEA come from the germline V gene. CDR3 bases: TGTGCCAGCAGTGCGCTAGCGGGGTACAATGAGCAGTTCTTC. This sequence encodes CASSALAGYNEQFF.

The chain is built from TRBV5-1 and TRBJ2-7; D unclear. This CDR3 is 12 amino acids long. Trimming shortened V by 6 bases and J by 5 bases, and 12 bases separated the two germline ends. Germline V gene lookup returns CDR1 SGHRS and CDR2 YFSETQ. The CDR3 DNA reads TGCGCCAGCAATGAGAACGACCACGAGCAGTACTTC. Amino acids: CASNENDHEQYF.

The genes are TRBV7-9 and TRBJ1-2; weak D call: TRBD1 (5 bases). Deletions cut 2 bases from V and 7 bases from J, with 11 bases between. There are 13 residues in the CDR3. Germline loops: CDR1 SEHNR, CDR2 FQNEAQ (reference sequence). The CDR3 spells CASSLRGTGGYTF. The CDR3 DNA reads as TGTGCCAGCAGCTTACGGGGGACGGGTGGCTACACCTTC.

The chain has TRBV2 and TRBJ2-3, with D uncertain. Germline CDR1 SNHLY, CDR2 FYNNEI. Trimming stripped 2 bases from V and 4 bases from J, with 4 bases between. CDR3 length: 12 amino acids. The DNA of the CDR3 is TGTGCCAGCAGTGAACAATCAGATACGCAGTATTTT. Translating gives CASSEQSDTQYF. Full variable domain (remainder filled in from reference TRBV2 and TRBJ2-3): EPEVTQTPSHQVTQMGQEVILRCVPISNHLYFYWYRQILGQKVEFLVSFYNNEISEKSEIFDDQFSVERPDGSNFTLKIRSTKLEDSAMYFCASSEQSDTQYFGPGTRLTVL.

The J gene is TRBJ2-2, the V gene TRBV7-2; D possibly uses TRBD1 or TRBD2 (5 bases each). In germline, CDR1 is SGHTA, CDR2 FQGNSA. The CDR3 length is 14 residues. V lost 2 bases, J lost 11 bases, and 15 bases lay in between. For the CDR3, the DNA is TGTGCCAGCAGCTTAAGCCAGGGACGAGTTGAGCTGTTTTTT. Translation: CASSLSQGRVELFF.

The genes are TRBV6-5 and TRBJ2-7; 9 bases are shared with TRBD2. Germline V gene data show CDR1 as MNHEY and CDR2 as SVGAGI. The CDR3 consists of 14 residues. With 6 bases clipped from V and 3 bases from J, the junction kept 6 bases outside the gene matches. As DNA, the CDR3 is TGTGCCAGCAGCCTATCTAGCGGGATCTACGAGCAGTACTTC. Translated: CASSLSSGIYEQYF.

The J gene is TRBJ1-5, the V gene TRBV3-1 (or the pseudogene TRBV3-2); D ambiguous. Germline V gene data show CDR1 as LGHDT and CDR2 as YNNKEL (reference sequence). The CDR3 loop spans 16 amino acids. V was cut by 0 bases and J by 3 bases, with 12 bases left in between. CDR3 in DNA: TGTGCCAGCAGCCAAGATTTAGGTGTTACCAATCAGCCCCAGCATTTT. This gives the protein CASSQDLGVTNQPQHF.

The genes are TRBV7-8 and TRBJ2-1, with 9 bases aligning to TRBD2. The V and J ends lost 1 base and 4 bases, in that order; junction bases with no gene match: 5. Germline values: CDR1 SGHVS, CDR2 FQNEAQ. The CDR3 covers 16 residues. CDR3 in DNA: TGTGCCAGCAGCTTAGATGTTAGCGGGGGATACAATGAGCAGTTCTTC. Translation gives CASSLDVSGGYNEQFF.

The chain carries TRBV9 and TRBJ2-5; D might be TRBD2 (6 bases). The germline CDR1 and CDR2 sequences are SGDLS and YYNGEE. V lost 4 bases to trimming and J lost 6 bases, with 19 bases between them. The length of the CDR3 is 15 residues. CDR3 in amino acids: CASSPRGMAEQTQYF. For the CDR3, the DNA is TGTGCCAGCAGCCCTCGCGGGATGGCTGAGCAGACCCAGTACTTC.

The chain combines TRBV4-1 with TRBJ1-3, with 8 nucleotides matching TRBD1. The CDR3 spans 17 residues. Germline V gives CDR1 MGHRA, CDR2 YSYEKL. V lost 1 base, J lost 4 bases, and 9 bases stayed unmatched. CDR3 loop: CASSQVNRGTGGNTIYF. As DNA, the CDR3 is TGCGCCAGCAGCCAAGTGAACAGGGGGACAGGCGGAAACACCATATATTTT.

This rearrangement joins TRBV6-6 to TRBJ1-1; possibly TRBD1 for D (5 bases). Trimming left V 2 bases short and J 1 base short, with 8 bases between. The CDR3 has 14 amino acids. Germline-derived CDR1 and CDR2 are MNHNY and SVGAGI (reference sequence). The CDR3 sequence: CASSYTGTNTEAFF. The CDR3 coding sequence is TGTGCCAGCAGTTACACCGGGACGAACACTGAAGCTTTCTTT.

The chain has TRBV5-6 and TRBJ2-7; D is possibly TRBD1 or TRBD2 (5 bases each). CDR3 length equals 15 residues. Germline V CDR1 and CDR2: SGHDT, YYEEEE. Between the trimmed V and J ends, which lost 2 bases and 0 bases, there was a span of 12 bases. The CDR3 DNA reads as TGTGCCAGCAGCTTCGGGACGCTACGCTCCTACGAGCAGTACTTC. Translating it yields CASSFGTLRSYEQYF.

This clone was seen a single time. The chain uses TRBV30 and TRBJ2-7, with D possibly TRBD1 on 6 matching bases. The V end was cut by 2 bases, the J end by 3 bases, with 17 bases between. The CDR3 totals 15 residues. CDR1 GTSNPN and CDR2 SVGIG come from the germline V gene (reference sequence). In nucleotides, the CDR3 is TGTGCCTGGAGTACACTGACAGGTCGCCACTACGAGCAGTACTTC. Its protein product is CAWSTLTGRHYEQYF.

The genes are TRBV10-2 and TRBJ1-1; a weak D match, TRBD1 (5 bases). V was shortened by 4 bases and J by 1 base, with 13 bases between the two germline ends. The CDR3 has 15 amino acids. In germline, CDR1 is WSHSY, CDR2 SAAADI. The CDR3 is CASSAHRSRNTEAFF. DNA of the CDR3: TGCGCCAGCAGTGCCCACAGGAGCCGGAACACTGAAGCTTTCTTT.

CDR3 DNA: TGCGCCAGCAGCTCGACCCTACAGGGCTACTATGGCTACACCTTC. This translates into CASSSTLQGYYGYTF. V and J are TRBV5-1 and TRBJ1-2; weak D call: TRBD1 (6 bases). The CDR3 is 15 amino acids. CDR1 is SGHRS, CDR2 YFSETQ, per germline. V shed 3 bases and J shed 3 bases, with 15 bases lying between them.

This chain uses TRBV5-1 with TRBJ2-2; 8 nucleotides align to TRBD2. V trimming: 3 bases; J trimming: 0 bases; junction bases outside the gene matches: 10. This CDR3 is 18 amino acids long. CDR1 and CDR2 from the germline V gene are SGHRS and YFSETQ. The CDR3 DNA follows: TGCGCCAGCAGCTGGACCGGGGCGGGAGGTACGAACACCGGGGAGCTGTTTTTT. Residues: CASSWTGAGGTNTGELFF.

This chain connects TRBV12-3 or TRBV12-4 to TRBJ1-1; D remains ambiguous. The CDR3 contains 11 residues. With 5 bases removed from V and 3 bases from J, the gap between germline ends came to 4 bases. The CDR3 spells CASSQYTEAFF. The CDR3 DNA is TGTGCCAGCAGTCAATACACTGAAGCTTTCTTT.

Here the CDR3 reads CASSLEGRAYEQYF. CDR3 in DNA: TGTGCCAGCAGCTTAGAAGGGAGGGCCTACGAGCAGTACTTC. The rearrangement links TRBV11-3 to TRBJ2-7; 7 bases line up with TRBD2. The CDR3 runs 14 residues. Germline V gene lookup returns CDR1 SGHNT and CDR2 YENEEA. The V segment lost 0 bases and the J segment 2 bases; nucleotides outside the gene matches: 1.

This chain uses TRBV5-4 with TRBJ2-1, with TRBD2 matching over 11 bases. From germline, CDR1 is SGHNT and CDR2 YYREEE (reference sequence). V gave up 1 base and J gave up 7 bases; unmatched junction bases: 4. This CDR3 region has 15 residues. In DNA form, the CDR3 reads TGTGCCAGCAGCTTGACTAGCGGGAGAATAAATGAGCAGTTCTTC. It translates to CASSLTSGRINEQFF.